Presented here are 18 T cell receptor beta chains from one specimen sequenced in a study of CXCR3-negative and CXCR3-positive naive CD8 T cells. The study's findings and limits: The study found more hydrophobic TRB CDR3s in CXCR3-positive naive cells than in CXCR3-negative naive cells.

These TCRs are of unknown antigen specificity. The study made its TRB cDNA libraries by 5' RACE, adding UMI labels. TCRdb reprocessed the 5' RACE reads and keeps a single row for each CDR3 protein, giving no DNA. This sample contains some 150,000 distinct CDR3 sequences. The sample taken for sequencing was naive CXCR3+ CD8+ T cells from blood. Subset indicated: CD45RO-CCR7+CD27+CD95- naive CD8+ T cells expressing CXCR3 (TNR3+). Receptor source: a human donor in good health. Some clones in this sample may be carry-over from other donors' samples.

The CDR3 region is CASSLQRGLNTGELFF. The chain combines TRBV11-1 with TRBJ2-2; no DNA is available, so the TRBD1 call from TCRdb remains unchecked. This CDR3 has 16 amino acids. Germline V gene sequence: CDR1 SGHAT, CDR2 FQDESV (reference sequence).

This CDR3 is CASSQPGSSYNEQFF. This chain connects TRBV4-3 to TRBJ2-1. CDR1 is LGHNA, CDR2 YSLEER, per germline. CDR3 size: 15 residues.

This chain uses TRBV7-9 with TRBJ1-6. This CDR3 comprises 14 residues. CDR1 and CDR2 (germline): SEHNR, FQNEAQ (reference sequence). The CDR3 reads CASSPPGPNSPLHF.

V usage is TRBV28 and J usage is TRBJ2-4; TCRdb gives TRBD1 as the D gene, but with no DNA this cannot be confirmed. This CDR3 region has 13 residues. From germline, CDR1 is MDHEN and CDR2 SYDVKM. The CDR3 loop reads CASSARGVNIQYF.

This rearrangement joins TRBV12-3 or TRBV12-4 to TRBJ1-1. The CDR3 contains 14 residues. The CDR3 loop reads CASSPGQRVTEAFF.

The chain links TRBV7-6 to TRBJ1-3. The length of the CDR3 is 15 residues. The germline gives CDR1 SGHVS, CDR2 FNYEAQ. CDR3 sequence reads: CASSLGPSSGNTIYF.

The chain combines TRBV5-1 with TRBJ2-7; TCRdb's D gene call, TRBD2, goes unchecked for lack of DNA. Germline CDR1 SGHRS, CDR2 YFSETQ. This CDR3 spans 17 amino acids. This CDR3 is CASSLALAGQSPYEQYF. The entire variable domain, with the rest obtained from reference TRBV5-1 and TRBJ2-7, is as follows: KAGVTQTPRYLIKTRGQQVTLSCSPISGHRSVSWYQQTPGQGLQFLFEYFSETQRNKGNFPGRFSGRQFSNSRSEMNVSTLELGDSALYLCASSLALAGQSPYEQYFGPGTRLTVT.

The CDR3 protein is CASSDYMNTEAFF. The rearrangement uses TRBV25-1 and TRBJ1-1. Germline CDR1 MGHDK, CDR2 SYGVNS. This CDR3 spans 13 amino acids.

The V call is TRBV7-9, the J call TRBJ2-5; TCRdb proposes TRBD1, but this gene call is untestable without DNA. The germline V gene has CDR1 SEHNR and CDR2 FQNEAQ (reference sequence). This CDR3 contains 16 residues. The CDR3 reads CASSSPRTGRGKTQYF.

The chain couples TRBV29-1 to TRBJ1-2. The germline V gene has CDR1 SQVTM and CDR2 ANQGSEA. This CDR3 region has 13 residues. CDR3 protein: CSVEGSMDYGYTF.

The V and J genes are TRBV20-1 and TRBJ2-2. The germline gives CDR1 DFQATT, CDR2 SNEGSKA (reference sequence). CDR3 length: 16 amino acids. The CDR3: CSARDFQREATGELFF.

This rearrangement joins TRBV5-5 to TRBJ2-1. Germline V CDR1 and CDR2: SGHKS, YYEKEE (reference sequence). This CDR3 is 16 amino acids long. The CDR3 loop is CASSLNWGSSYNEQFF. The variable domain in full, with the rest retrieved from reference TRBV5-5 and TRBJ2-1, is DAGVTQSPTHLIKTRGQQVTLRCSPISGHKSVSWYQQVLGQGPQFIFQYYEKEERGRGNFPDRFSARQFPNYSSELNVNALLLGDSALYLCASSLNWGSSYNEQFFGPGTRLTVL.

V and J are TRBV7-6 and TRBJ2-1; as DNA is missing, the TRBD2 call by TCRdb cannot be tested. This CDR3 spans 16 amino acids. Germline lookup yields CDR1 SGHVS and CDR2 FNYEAQ. The CDR3 sequence: CASSGSVVQTYNEQFF.

V usage is TRBV20-1 and J usage is TRBJ2-7; checking the TCRdb D call of TRBD1 is not possible without DNA. Germline CDR1 is DFQATT and CDR2 is SNEGSKA (reference sequence). This CDR3 region has 15 residues. The CDR3 region is CSAIPGQGPSYEQYF.

This chain connects TRBV5-3 to TRBJ1-4. TRBV5-3 is sorted into the ORF group, with uncertain function. The CDR3 spans 15 residues. The CDR3 reads CARSLAGNLGEKLFF.

The V call is TRBV6-6, the J call TRBJ2-3; the D call of TRBD1 rests on TCRdb alone, since no DNA is present to check it. Germline V gives CDR1 MNHNY, CDR2 SVGAGI (reference sequence). The CDR3 has 14 amino acids. The CDR3 sequence is CASGRGSGTDTQYF.

This sequence joins TRBV11-3 and TRBJ2-5; the TCRdb D gene call, TRBD1, has no DNA to confirm it. Germline V gives CDR1 SGHNT, CDR2 YENEEA. The CDR3 is made up of 15 amino acids. The CDR3 loop reads CASSLQGEPQETQYF. Drawing the rest from reference TRBV11-3 and TRBJ2-5, the complete variable domain is EAGVVQSPRYKIIEKKQPVAFWCNPISGHNTLYWYLQNLGQGPELLIRYENEEAVDDSQLPKDRFSAERLKGVDSTLKIQPAELGDSAVYLCASSLQGEPQETQYFGPGTRLLVL.

V usage is TRBV5-4 and J usage is TRBJ2-1; the TRBD1 assignment by TCRdb is unverifiable without DNA. The CDR3 covers 15 residues. Germline V lookup: CDR1 SGHNT, CDR2 YYREEE (reference sequence). CDR3 sequence reads: CASSPLEGAYNEQFF.